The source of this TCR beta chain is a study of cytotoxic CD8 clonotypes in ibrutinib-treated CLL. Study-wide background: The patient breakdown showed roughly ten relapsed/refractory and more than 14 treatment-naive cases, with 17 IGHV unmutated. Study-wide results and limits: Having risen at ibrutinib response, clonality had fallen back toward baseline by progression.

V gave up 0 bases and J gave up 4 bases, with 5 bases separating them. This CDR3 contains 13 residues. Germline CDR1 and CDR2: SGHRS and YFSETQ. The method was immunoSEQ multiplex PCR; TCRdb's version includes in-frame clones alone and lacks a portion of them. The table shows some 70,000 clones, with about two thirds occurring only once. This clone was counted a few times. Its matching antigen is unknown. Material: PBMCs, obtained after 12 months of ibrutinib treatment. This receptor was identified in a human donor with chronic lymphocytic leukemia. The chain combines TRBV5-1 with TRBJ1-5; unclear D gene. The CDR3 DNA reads TGCGCCAGCAGCTTGGGACCAAATCAGCCCCAGCATTTT. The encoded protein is CASSLGPNQPQHF.